These 7 T cell receptor beta chains were sequenced from one sample in a study of CD8 T cells in ankylosing spondylitis. One entry per CDR3 protein, called by TCRdb with MiXCR from the 5' RACE reads. The table has 220,000 or so distinct CDR3 sequences, about 10% seen once. The sample consisted of blood, either unsorted or a sorted T cell fraction (not recorded which). The receptor source for this set is a male donor with ankylosing spondylitis or in good health (not recorded which).

This clonotype was recorded a few times. The rearrangement uses TRBV7-8 and TRBJ1-5; no firm D call. CDR1 SGHVS and CDR2 FQNEAQ come from the germline V gene. Trimming left V 4 bases short and J 7 bases short, with 17 bases between. The CDR3 length is 15 residues. The CDR3 reads CASSSFINGGQPQHF. The CDR3 region has the DNA TGTGCCAGCAGCTCTTTCATTAATGGAGGCCAGCCCCAGCATTTT.

Many counts were recorded for this clonotype. The chain carries TRBV20-1 and TRBJ1-2; tentative D call: TRBD1 (5 bases). The CDR3 loop spans 14 amino acids. V was pared by 5 bases and J by 4 bases, with 17 bases between. Germline values: CDR1 DFQATT, CDR2 SNEGSKA (reference sequence). CDR3 loop: CSAPNQGSGYGYTF. CDR3 nucleotides: TGCAGTGCTCCTAATCAGGGAAGTGGCTATGGCTACACCTTC.

This clonotype has just a few counts. V is TRBV11-2 and J is TRBJ2-7; D remains unclear. Germline loops: CDR1 SGHAT, CDR2 FQNNGV. Trimming took 6 bases from V and 6 from J, leaving 9 bases between them. CDR3 length: 11 amino acids. The CDR3, as DNA: TGTGCCAGCAGGTCGCTTCGCGAGCAGTACTTC. Residues: CASRSLREQYF.

This clonotype was counted at least ten times. The rearrangement uses TRBV3-1 and TRBJ2-3, with D maybe TRBD2 (6 bases). Looked up from germline, CDR1 is LGHDT and CDR2 is YNNKEL (reference sequence). Trimming took off 0 bases at V and 6 bases at J, with 16 bases between the two ends. This CDR3 contains 16 residues. The CDR3 is CASSQDTGPGGDTQYF. DNA of the CDR3: TGTGCCAGCAGCCAAGATACCGGGCCTGGGGGGGATACGCAGTATTTT.

The chain combines TRBV7-8 with TRBJ2-3, with TRBD1 matching over 9 bases. The J call may be wrong; the DNA end is better matched by TRBJ1-5. The germline V gene encodes CDR1 SGHVS and CDR2 FQNEAQ. The CDR3 consists of 16 residues. The CDR3 protein is CASSLGTGPSTDTQHF. The DNA for the CDR3 is TGTGCCAGCAGCTTGGGGACAGGGCCCAGCACAGATACGCAGCATTTT.

This clonotype has a handful of counts. The chain employs TRBV12-3 or TRBV12-4 and TRBJ2-1, with 12 bases lining up with TRBD2. The V and J ends lost 7 bases and 7 bases, in that order; junction bases with no gene match: 14. The CDR3 is 17 amino acids. CDR3 in amino acids: CASIPPGLAGLGNEQFF. The CDR3 region has the DNA TGTGCCAGCATCCCCCCCGGACTAGCGGGGCTAGGAAATGAGCAGTTCTTC.

This clonotype was observed many times. The gene calls are TRBV7-3 and TRBJ1-3; D gene uncertain. The germline gives CDR1 SGHTA, CDR2 FQGTGA. The CDR3 runs to 15 residues. V dropped 0 bases and J dropped 2 bases, with 8 bases sitting between them. The CDR3 loop reads CASSLTWRAGNTIYF. CDR3 nucleotides: TGTGCCAGCAGCTTAACGTGGAGGGCTGGAAACACCATATATTTT. Supplemented by reference TRBV7-3 and TRBJ1-3, the full variable domain reads GAGVSQTPSNKVTEKGKYVELRCDPISGHTALYWYRQSLGQGPEFLIYFQGTGAADDSGLPNDRFFAVRPEGSVSTLKIQRTERGDSAVYLCASSLTWRAGNTIYFGEGSWLTVV.